Following are 32 T cell receptor beta chains from one sample sequenced in a study of T cells in Graves' hyperthyroidism and ophthalmopathy. Template material for amplifying TCR beta CDR3 regions consisted of RNA transcripts. When the TCR CDR3 underwent first-round RT-PCR, the HTBI primer set was used. TCRdb recomputed calls from the multiplex PCR reads with MiXCR, one row per CDR3 protein. The sample has 550,000 to 850,000 distinct CDR3 sequences, roughly 20% seen once. Sequenced: blood. The receptors originated from a woman between 45 and 60 years old with Graves' hyperthyroidism that later progressed to Graves' ophthalmopathy.

This clonotype was detected only a few times. V and J are TRBV30 and TRBJ1-6, with D uncertain. The CDR3 runs 16 residues. The V end lost 4 bases, the J end lost 0 bases, and 13 bases lay between the germline ends. CDR1 is GTSNPN, CDR2 SVGIG, per germline (reference sequence). CDR3 sequence reads: CAWTEAGSSYNSPLHF. DNA for the CDR3: TGTGCCTGGACCGAGGCGGGTAGCTCCTATAATTCACCCCTCCACTTT.

The rearrangement links TRBV14 to TRBJ1-1; the match to TRBD1 covers 9 bases. The CDR3 is 16 residues long. Germline CDR1 SGHDN, CDR2 FVKESK. V lost 5 bases to trimming and J lost 2 bases; unmatched junction nucleotides: 9. The CDR3 nucleotides read TGTGCCAGCAGCAAAAGGACAGGGGTAAGCAACACTGAAGCTTTCTTT. Translating gives CASSKRTGVSNTEAFF.

The chain has TRBV28 and TRBJ1-5, with 8 bases identical to TRBD1. CDR3 length equals 15 residues. Per germline, CDR1 MDHEN and CDR2 SYDVKM. J lost 2 bases, V lost 6 bases, and 6 bases had no gene match. CDR3 nucleotide sequence: TGTGCCAGCAGAACACCGGGACAGGGCAATCAGCCCCAGCATTTT. This encodes CASRTPGQGNQPQHF. The full variable domain, completed using reference TRBV28 and TRBJ1-5, is DVKVTQSSRYLVKRTGEKVFLECVQDMDHENMFWYRQDPGLGLRLIYFSYDVKMKEKGDIPEGYSVSREKKERFSLILESASTNQTSMYLCASRTPGQGNQPQHFGDGTRLSIL.

The chain couples TRBV12-3 or TRBV12-4 to TRBJ1-1; D is possibly TRBD1 (5 bases). V lost 5 bases and J 11 bases, leaving 15 bases between the germline ends. CDR3 length equals 12 residues. The chain's CDR3 is CASSGENWDAFF. The CDR3 DNA follows: TGTGCCAGCAGTGGGGAAAACTGGGACGCTTTCTTT.

The sample holds many counts of this clonotype. The rearrangement joins TRBV5-5 to TRBJ2-1; 10 nucleotides line up with TRBD1. Looked up from germline, CDR1 is SGHKS and CDR2 is YYEKEE (reference sequence). J lost 7 bases, V lost 2 bases, and 6 bases had no gene match. The length of the CDR3 is 15 residues. Written as DNA, the CDR3 is TGTGCCAGCAGCTTCTGGACAGGGGGAGGAAATGAGCAGTTCTTC. It encodes CASSFWTGGGNEQFF.

The J gene is TRBJ2-5, the V gene TRBV6-1, with 9 positions matching TRBD2. CDR3 length: 17 residues. Germline lookup yields CDR1 MNHNS and CDR2 SASEGT. The J segment lost 1 base and the V segment lost 0 bases, leaving 6 bases of the junction unmatched. CDR3 DNA sequence: TGTGCCAGCAGTGAAGCGCAAGTAGCGGGGGCCCAAGAGACCCAGTACTTC. This gives the protein CASSEAQVAGAQETQYF.

The sample holds many counts of this clonotype. The gene calls are TRBV12-3 or TRBV12-4 and TRBJ2-3, with D possibly called TRBD1 or TRBD2 (5 bases each). The V and J ends lost 4 bases and 0 bases respectively, with 8 bases between them. This CDR3 has 14 residues. The chain's CDR3 is CASSWDRSTDTQYF. DNA of the CDR3: TGTGCCAGCAGTTGGGACCGAAGCACAGATACGCAGTATTTT.

The chain links TRBV13 to TRBJ1-1; D is unclear. The V end was cut by 3 bases, the J end by 1 base, with 12 bases between. This CDR3 contains 15 residues. The germline V gene has CDR1 PRHDT and CDR2 FYEKMQ (reference sequence). CDR3 nucleotides: TGTGCCAGCAGCTTCACAAAAACAAGGAACACTGAAGCTTTCTTT. This sequence encodes CASSFTKTRNTEAFF.

This clonotype showed up many times. This sequence joins TRBV6-1 and TRBJ2-7, with 7 bases fitting TRBD1. CDR3 size: 18 residues. The germline CDR1 and CDR2 sequences are MNHNS and SASEGT. Losses at the gene ends were 6 bases for V and 5 bases for J; bases not matched to a gene: 22. CDR3 nucleotides: TGTGCCAGCAGCCGGGGCATATCGAACAGGGGAAGGTTGGACGAGCAGTACTTC. As protein: CASSRGISNRGRLDEQYF.

The chain uses TRBV15 and TRBJ2-3; 8 positions agree with TRBD1. The trim removed 6 bases at V and 5 bases at J, leaving 7 bases unmatched. Germline values: CDR1 LNHNV, CDR2 YYDKDF (reference sequence). There are 14 residues in the CDR3. DNA for the CDR3: TGTGCCACCAGGAGCAGGGGGCCAGGAGATACGCAGTATTTT. This gives the protein CATRSRGPGDTQYF. Variable domain in full (rest from reference TRBV15 and TRBJ2-3): DAMVIQNPRYQVTQFGKPVTLSCSQTLNHNVMYWYQQKSSQAPKLLFHYYDKDFNNEADTPDNFQSRRPNTSFCFLDIRSPGLGDTAMYLCATRSRGPGDTQYFGPGTRLTVL.

The V and J genes are TRBV19 and TRBJ2-3; 14 bases fit TRBD2. The CDR3 loop spans 16 amino acids. V trimming: 8 bases; J trimming: 5 bases; junction bases outside the gene matches: 9. Germline lookup yields CDR1 LNHDA and CDR2 SQIVND (reference sequence). The CDR3 sequence: CASSGTSGGELDTQYF. The CDR3 DNA reads TGTGCCAGTTCCGGGACTAGCGGGGGAGAGCTAGATACGCAGTATTTT.

Ten or more counts support this clonotype. This sequence joins TRBV2 and TRBJ1-5; D not resolved. Germline V lookup: CDR1 SNHLY, CDR2 FYNNEI. V was trimmed by 4 bases and J by 5 bases, leaving 21 bases between them. This CDR3 comprises 17 residues. The CDR3 nucleotides read TGTGCCAGCAGTGTAGGTCAGCTGGCCTCTTCGGATCAGCCCCAGCATTTT. Translating gives CASSVGQLASSDQPQHF.

The J gene is TRBJ2-1, the V gene TRBV20-1, with TRBD2 matching over 13 bases. This CDR3 is built from 15 residues. Looked up from germline, CDR1 is DFQATT and CDR2 is SNEGSKA (reference sequence). V gave up 4 bases and J gave up 6 bases; unmatched junction bases: 6. CDR3 sequence (DNA): TGCAGTGCTACCCACGGACTAGCGGGGGTCAATGAGCAGTTCTTC. This sequence encodes CSATHGLAGVNEQFF.

The chain carries TRBV6-1 and TRBJ1-2, with D perhaps TRBD1 (5 bases). This CDR3 contains 13 residues. Germline V CDR1 and CDR2: MNHNS, SASEGT. Trimming removed 6 bases from V and 6 bases from J, with 14 bases in between. This CDR3 reads CASRETDTHGYTF. In DNA, the CDR3 is TGTGCCAGCAGGGAAACGGACACCCATGGCTACACCTTC.

The rearrangement links TRBV9 to TRBJ1-2; the D gene is possibly TRBD1 (5 bases). Trimming cost V 0 bases and J 7 bases, with 10 bases left between them. Germline V gene data show CDR1 as SGDLS and CDR2 as YYNGEE. This CDR3 region has 13 residues. CDR3 in DNA: TGTGCCAGCAGCGTAGTTTTGGGGCTTGGCTACACCTTC. Protein product: CASSVVLGLGYTF.

This clonotype was found a few times. V is TRBV12-3 or TRBV12-4 and J is TRBJ1-1; 10 bases are a match to TRBD1. V gave up 5 bases and J gave up 9 bases; unmatched junction bases: 12. The CDR3 consists of 15 residues. CDR3 sequence reads: CASSEIGTGAFKAFF. CDR3 DNA: TGTGCCAGCAGTGAAATCGGGACAGGGGCTTTTAAAGCTTTCTTT.

This clonotype appeared many times. J is TRBJ1-2 and V is TRBV5-1, with 12 bases aligning to TRBD1. Germline trimming cut 4 bases from V and 4 bases from J; bases unmatched to any gene: 5. Germline assignment: CDR1 SGHRS and CDR2 YFSETQ. This CDR3 has 15 residues. The CDR3 nucleotides read TGCGCCAGCAGCCGAGGGACAGGGGGCATCTATGGCTACACCTTC. It specifies CASSRGTGGIYGYTF.

This clonotype has more than one count but fewer than ten. The chain couples TRBV12-3 or TRBV12-4 to TRBJ1-6; weak D call: TRBD1 (6 bases). This CDR3 spans 15 amino acids. The ends were cut back, 5 bases at V and 10 bases at J, with 18 bases in the middle. CDR3 sequence: CASSRWTVAKSPLHF. CDR3 sequence (DNA): TGTGCCAGCAGTAGGTGGACAGTCGCGAAATCACCCCTCCACTTT.

This clonotype was detected many times. This chain links TRBV18 with TRBJ2-7; D not resolved. CDR1 and CDR2 from the germline V gene are KGHSH and LQKENI. Trimming shortened V by 2 bases and J by 4 bases, and 9 bases separated the two germline ends. CDR3 length: 13 residues. CDR3 protein: CASSPGVTYEQYF. In nucleotides, the CDR3 is TGTGCCAGCTCACCAGGGGTCACGTACGAGCAGTACTTC.

The chain employs TRBV27 and TRBJ2-5; D is undetermined. The CDR3 contains 12 residues. The germline CDR1 and CDR2 sequences are MNHEY and SMNVEV (reference sequence). Trimming shortened V by 10 bases and J by 1 base, and 10 bases separated the two germline ends. CDR3 sequence: CATMNLQETQYF. The CDR3 DNA is TGTGCCACCATGAACCTCCAAGAGACCCAGTACTTC.

This clonotype was found many times. V and J are TRBV7-9 and TRBJ1-1, with D maybe TRBD1 (5 bases). With 7 bases removed from V and 6 bases from J, the gap between germline ends came to 21 bases. The CDR3 has 15 amino acids. Per the germline V gene, CDR1 is SEHNR and CDR2 is FQNEAQ (reference sequence). This CDR3 is CASTNRAIMGAEAFF. The DNA of the CDR3 is TGTGCCAGCACCAATAGGGCTATAATGGGGGCTGAAGCTTTCTTT.

V usage is TRBV14 and J usage is TRBJ2-5; TRBD1 aligns across 11 bases. The CDR3 extends over 17 amino acids. Trimming cost V 3 bases and J 0 bases; bases outside gene matches: 6. Germline V gene sequence: CDR1 SGHDN, CDR2 FVKESK. The chain's CDR3 is CASSHLGQGAYQETQYF. The CDR3 coding sequence is TGTGCCAGCAGCCATCTTGGACAGGGGGCGTACCAAGAGACCCAGTACTTC. The complete variable domain, with remaining parts taken from reference TRBV14 and TRBJ2-5, reads EAGVTQFPSHSVIEKGQTVTLRCDPISGHDNLYWYRRVMGKEIKFLLHFVKESKQDESGMPNNRFLAERTGGTYSTLKVQPAELEDSGVYFCASSHLGQGAYQETQYFGPGTRLLVL.

This clonotype was recorded a few times. In DNA form, the CDR3 reads TGCGCCAGCAGCCCTCGCAAAACAGGACTAGGACAAGAGACCCAGTACTTC. This codes for CASSPRKTGLGQETQYF. This chain links TRBV4-1 with TRBJ2-5, with 7 bases matching TRBD2. The V segment lost 4 bases and the J segment 2 bases; nucleotides outside the gene matches: 13. The CDR3 spans 17 residues. CDR1 is MGHRA, CDR2 YSYEKL, per germline.

V is TRBV5-1 and J is TRBJ1-1; D gene unclear. Trimming shortened V by 4 bases and J by 0 bases, and 7 bases separated the two germline ends. CDR3 length: 13 residues. The germline CDR1 and CDR2 sequences are SGHRS and YFSETQ. The chain's CDR3 is CASSAIMNTEAFF. In DNA form, the CDR3 reads TGCGCCAGCAGCGCGATTATGAACACTGAAGCTTTCTTT.

This clonotype was counted many times. The DNA of the CDR3 is TGTGCCAGCAGCTCGGTCGGGGACTACAATGAGCAGTTCTTC. Translating it yields CASSSVGDYNEQFF. The V and J genes are TRBV7-3 and TRBJ2-1; possibly TRBD2 for D (5 bases). Trimming stripped 4 bases from V and 3 bases from J, with 10 bases between. Germline V gene lookup returns CDR1 SGHTA and CDR2 FQGTGA. The CDR3 loop spans 14 amino acids. Full variable domain (remainder filled in from reference TRBV7-3 and TRBJ2-1): GAGVSQTPSNKVTEKGKYVELRCDPISGHTALYWYRQSLGQGPEFLIYFQGTGAADDSGLPNDRFFAVRPEGSVSTLKIQRTERGDSAVYLCASSSVGDYNEQFFGPGTRLTVL.

This clonotype appeared a few times. The V and J genes are TRBV6-1 and TRBJ2-4; the D gene is possibly TRBD2 (6 bases). CDR1 and CDR2 from the germline V gene are MNHNS and SASEGT. Trimming took 5 bases from V and 2 from J, leaving 16 bases between them. This CDR3 has 16 residues. CDR3 loop: CASSSVIAVTKNIQYF. CDR3 in DNA: TGTGCCAGCAGTTCGGTAATAGCGGTAACCAAAAACATTCAGTACTTC.

This sequence joins TRBV12-3 or TRBV12-4 and TRBJ2-5, with TRBD1 as a possible D gene (6 bases). V gave up 3 bases and J gave up 5 bases, with 13 bases separating them. The CDR3 sequence is 14 residues long. Here the CDR3 DNA reads TGTGCCAGCAGTTTTGTGGGGGCAGGGGAGACCCAGTACTTC. Protein: CASSFVGAGETQYF.

In regard to this clonotype: One end of the junction does not line up with germline, which may come from a read error. The chain carries TRBV7-7 and TRBJ2-2; maybe TRBD2 (6 bases). The CDR3 consists of 15 residues. Germline CDR1 is SSHAT and CDR2 is FNYEAQ (reference sequence). This CDR3 reads CASSPGTAITGELFF. The CDR3 coding sequence is TGTGCTAGCAGCCCCGGGACTGCAATCACCGGGGAGCTGTTTTTT.

This clonotype was counted only a few times. This chain uses TRBV5-1 with TRBJ1-2, with TRBD1 matching over 8 bases. V shed 4 bases, J shed 4 bases, and the junction held 9 bases outside the gene matches. This CDR3 comprises 15 residues. Germline lookup yields CDR1 SGHRS and CDR2 YFSETQ. This CDR3 is CASSGGDRTLYGYTF. The CDR3 DNA sequence: TGCGCCAGCAGCGGGGGGGACAGGACCCTCTATGGCTACACCTTC.

This clonotype was seen more than once but under ten times. The chain carries TRBV19 and TRBJ1-5; 12 nucleotides agree with TRBD1. This CDR3 comprises 15 residues. Germline assignment: CDR1 LNHDA and CDR2 SQIVND (reference sequence). Unmatched junction bases numbered 4, after V lost 3 bases and J lost 7 bases. CDR3 sequence reads: CASSMGQGANQPQHF. CDR3 in DNA: TGTGCCAGTAGTATGGGACAGGGGGCGAACCAGCCCCAGCATTTT.

This clonotype was seen many times. This chain uses TRBV5-1 with TRBJ1-4, with D maybe TRBD1 (5 bases). This CDR3 comprises 16 residues. CDR1 is SGHRS, CDR2 YFSETQ, per germline. V gave up 4 bases and J gave up 2 bases, with 15 bases separating them. CDR3 DNA sequence: TGCGCCAGCAGCATTGGGGCGGGATCTACTAATGAAAAACTGTTTTTT. It is translated as CASSIGAGSTNEKLFF.

This clonotype was counted at least ten times. This chain joins TRBV5-8 and TRBJ2-1; 8 nucleotides match TRBD2. The germline V gene has CDR1 SGHTS and CDR2 YDEGEE. The trim removed 3 bases at V and 5 bases at J, leaving 7 bases unmatched. The CDR3 runs 15 residues. The CDR3: CASSSIAGFNNEQFF. The DNA for the CDR3 is TGTGCCAGCAGCTCCATAGCGGGGTTCAACAATGAGCAGTTCTTC.